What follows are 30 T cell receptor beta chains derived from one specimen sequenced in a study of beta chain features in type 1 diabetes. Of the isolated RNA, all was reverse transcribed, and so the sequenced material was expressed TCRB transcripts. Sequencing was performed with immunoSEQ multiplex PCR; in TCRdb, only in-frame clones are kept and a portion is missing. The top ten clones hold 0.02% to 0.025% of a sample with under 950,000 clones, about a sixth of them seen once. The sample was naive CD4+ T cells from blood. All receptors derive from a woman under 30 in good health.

The CDR3 DNA sequence: TGTGCCAGCAGTTCTACGGGAGGGGGAACAGATACGCAGTATTTT. Residues: CASSSTGGGTDTQYF. The gene calls are TRBV28 and TRBJ2-3; TRBD2 aligns across 8 bases. The CDR3 runs 15 residues. The trim removed 4 bases at V and 3 bases at J, leaving 6 bases unmatched. Germline values: CDR1 MDHEN, CDR2 SYDVKM. Full variable domain (outside the CDR3, taken from reference TRBV28 and TRBJ2-3): DVKVTQSSRYLVKRTGEKVFLECVQDMDHENMFWYRQDPGLGLRLIYFSYDVKMKEKGDIPEGYSVSREKKERFSLILESASTNQTSMYLCASSSTGGGTDTQYFGPGTRLTVL.

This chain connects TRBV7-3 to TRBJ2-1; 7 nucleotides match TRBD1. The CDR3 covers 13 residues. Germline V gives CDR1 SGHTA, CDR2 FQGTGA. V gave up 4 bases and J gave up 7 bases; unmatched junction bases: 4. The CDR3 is CASSYRGPNEQFF. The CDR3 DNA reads TGTGCCAGCAGCTACAGGGGCCCAAATGAGCAGTTCTTC.

The CDR3 sequence: CAISDRTSGSKWENEQYF. The CDR3 DNA is TGTGCCATCAGTGACCGGACTAGCGGGAGCAAGTGGGAGAACGAGCAGTACTTC. The chain has TRBV10-3 and TRBJ2-7; 13 bases align to TRBD2. J lost 5 bases, V lost 3 bases, and 13 bases had no gene match. Germline V gene sequence: CDR1 ENHRY, CDR2 SYGVKD. The CDR3 runs 18 residues.

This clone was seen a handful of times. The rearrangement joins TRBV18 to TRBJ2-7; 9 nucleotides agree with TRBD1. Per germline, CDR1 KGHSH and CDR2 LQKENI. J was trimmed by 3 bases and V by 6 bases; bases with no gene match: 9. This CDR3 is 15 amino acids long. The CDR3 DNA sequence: TGTGCCAGCTCCACCTCCGGGACAGGGCGCTACGAGCAGTACTTC. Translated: CASSTSGTGRYEQYF.

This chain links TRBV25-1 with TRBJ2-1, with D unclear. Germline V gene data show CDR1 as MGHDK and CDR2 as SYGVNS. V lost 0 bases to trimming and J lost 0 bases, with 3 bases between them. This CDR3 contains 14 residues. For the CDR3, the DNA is TGTGCCAGCAGTGAATATCGCTCCTACAATGAGCAGTTCTTC. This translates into CASSEYRSYNEQFF.

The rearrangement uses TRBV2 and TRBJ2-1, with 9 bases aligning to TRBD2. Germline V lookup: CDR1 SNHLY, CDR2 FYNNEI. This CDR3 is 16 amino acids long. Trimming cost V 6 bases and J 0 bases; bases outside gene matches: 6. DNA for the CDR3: TGTGCCAGCAGGGCCGGTAGCGGGGGCTCCTACAATGAGCAGTTCTTC. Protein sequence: CASRAGSGGSYNEQFF.

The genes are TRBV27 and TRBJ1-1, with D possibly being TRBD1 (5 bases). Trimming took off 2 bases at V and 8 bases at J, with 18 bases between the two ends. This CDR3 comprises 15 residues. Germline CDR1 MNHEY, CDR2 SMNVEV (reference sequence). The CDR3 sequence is CASSLGGRISGEAFF. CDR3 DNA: TGTGCCAGCAGTTTAGGGGGACGGATCAGCGGGGAAGCTTTCTTT.

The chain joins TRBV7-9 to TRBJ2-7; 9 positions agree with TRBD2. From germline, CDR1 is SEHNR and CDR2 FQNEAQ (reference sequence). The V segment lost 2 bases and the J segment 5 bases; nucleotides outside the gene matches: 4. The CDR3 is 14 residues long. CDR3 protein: CASSLRASGNEQYF. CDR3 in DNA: TGTGCCAGCAGCTTACGTGCTAGCGGGAACGAGCAGTACTTC.

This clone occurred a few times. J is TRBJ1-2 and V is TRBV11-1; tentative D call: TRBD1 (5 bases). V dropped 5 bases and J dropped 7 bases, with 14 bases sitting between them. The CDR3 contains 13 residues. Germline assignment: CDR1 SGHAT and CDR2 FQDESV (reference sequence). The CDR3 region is CASSIPGGGGYTF. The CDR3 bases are TGTGCCAGCAGCATCCCCGGGGGTGGTGGCTACACCTTC.

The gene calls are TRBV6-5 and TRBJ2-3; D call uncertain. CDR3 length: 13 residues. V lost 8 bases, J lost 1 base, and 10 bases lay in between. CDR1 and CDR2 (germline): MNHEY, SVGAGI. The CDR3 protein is CASRLPGTDTQYF. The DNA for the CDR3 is TGTGCCAGCCGGCTTCCGGGCACAGATACGCAGTATTTT.

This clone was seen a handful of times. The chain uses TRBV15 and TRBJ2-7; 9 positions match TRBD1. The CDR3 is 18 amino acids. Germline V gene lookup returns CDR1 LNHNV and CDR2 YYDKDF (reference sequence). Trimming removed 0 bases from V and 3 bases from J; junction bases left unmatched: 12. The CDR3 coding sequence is TGTGCCACCAGCAGAGAGATGTCGAAGACAGGGGGTCTCTACGAGCAGTACTTC. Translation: CATSREMSKTGGLYEQYF.

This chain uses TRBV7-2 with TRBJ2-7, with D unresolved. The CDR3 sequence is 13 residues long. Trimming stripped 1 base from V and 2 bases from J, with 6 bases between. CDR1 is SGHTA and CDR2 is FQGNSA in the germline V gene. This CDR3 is CASSLDNTYEQYF. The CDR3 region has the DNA TGTGCCAGCAGCTTAGACAACACCTACGAGCAGTACTTC. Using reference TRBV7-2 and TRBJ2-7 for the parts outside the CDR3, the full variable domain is GAGVSQSPSNKVTEKGKDVELRCDPISGHTALYWYRQSLGQGLEFLIYFQGNSAPDKSGLPSDRFSAERTGGSVSTLTIQRTQQEDSAVYLCASSLDNTYEQYFGPGTRLTVT.

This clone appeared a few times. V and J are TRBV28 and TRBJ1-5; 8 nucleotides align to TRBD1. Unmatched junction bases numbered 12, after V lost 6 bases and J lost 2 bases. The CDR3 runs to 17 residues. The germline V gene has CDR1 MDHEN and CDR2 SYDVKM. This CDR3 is CASSPTGGAGGNQPQHF. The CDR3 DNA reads TGTGCCAGCAGCCCCACAGGGGGAGCAGGCGGCAATCAGCCCCAGCATTTT.

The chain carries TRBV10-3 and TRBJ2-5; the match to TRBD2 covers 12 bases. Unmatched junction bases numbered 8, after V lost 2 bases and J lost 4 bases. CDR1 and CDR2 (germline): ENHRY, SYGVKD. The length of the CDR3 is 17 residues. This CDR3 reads CAISELAGGPSGETQYF. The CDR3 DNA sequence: TGTGCCATCAGTGAGCTAGCGGGAGGGCCCTCGGGAGAGACCCAGTACTTC.

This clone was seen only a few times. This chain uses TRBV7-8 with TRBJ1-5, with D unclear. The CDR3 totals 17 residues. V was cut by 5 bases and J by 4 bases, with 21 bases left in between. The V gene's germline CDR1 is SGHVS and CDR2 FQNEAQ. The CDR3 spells CASSGSVAMKGNQPQHF. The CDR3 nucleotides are TGTGCCAGCAGCGGGTCGGTTGCGATGAAGGGTAATCAGCCCCAGCATTTT.

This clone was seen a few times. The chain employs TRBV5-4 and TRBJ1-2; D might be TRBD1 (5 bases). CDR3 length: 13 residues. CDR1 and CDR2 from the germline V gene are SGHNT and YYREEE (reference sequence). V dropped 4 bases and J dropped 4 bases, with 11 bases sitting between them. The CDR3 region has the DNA TGTGCCAGCAGCGGAGGGGTCGGCTATGGCTACACCTTC. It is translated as CASSGGVGYGYTF.

CDR3 DNA sequence: TGTGCCAGCACGGGACAGCAAAATCAGCCCCAGCATTTT. It translates to CASTGQQNQPQHF. The rearrangement links TRBV2 to TRBJ1-5; 7 bases agree with TRBD1. The V and J ends lost 7 bases and 4 bases, in that order; junction bases with no gene match: 4. This CDR3 is 13 amino acids long. The V gene's germline CDR1 is SNHLY and CDR2 FYNNEI.

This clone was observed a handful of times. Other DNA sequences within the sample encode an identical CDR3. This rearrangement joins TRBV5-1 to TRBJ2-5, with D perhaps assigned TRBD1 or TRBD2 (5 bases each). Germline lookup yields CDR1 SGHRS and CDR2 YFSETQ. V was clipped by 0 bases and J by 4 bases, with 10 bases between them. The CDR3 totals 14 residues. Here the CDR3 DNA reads TGCGCCAGCAGCTTGGGAGTGGGACCAGAGACCCAGTACTTC. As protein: CASSLGVGPETQYF.

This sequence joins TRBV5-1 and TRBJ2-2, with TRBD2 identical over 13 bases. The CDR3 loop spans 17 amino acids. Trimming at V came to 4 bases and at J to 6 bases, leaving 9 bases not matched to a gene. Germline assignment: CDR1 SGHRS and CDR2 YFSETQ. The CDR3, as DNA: TGCGCCAGCAGCCTTGGACTAGCGGGAGTCGGGGCCGGGGAGCTGTTTTTT. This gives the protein CASSLGLAGVGAGELFF.

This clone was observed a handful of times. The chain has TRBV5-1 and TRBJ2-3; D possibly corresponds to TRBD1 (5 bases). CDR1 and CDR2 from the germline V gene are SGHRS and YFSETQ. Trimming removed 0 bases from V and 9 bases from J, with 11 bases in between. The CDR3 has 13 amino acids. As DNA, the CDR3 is TGCGCCAGCAGCTTGGATCGGCCAGGGACGCAGTATTTT. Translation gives CASSLDRPGTQYF.

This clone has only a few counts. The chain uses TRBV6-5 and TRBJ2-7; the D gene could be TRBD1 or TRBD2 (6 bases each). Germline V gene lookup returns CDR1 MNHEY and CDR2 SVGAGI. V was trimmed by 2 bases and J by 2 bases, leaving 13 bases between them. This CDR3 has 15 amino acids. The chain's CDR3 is CASSYGVEGAYEQYF. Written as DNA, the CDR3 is TGTGCCAGCAGTTACGGGGTGGAGGGGGCCTACGAGCAGTACTTC.

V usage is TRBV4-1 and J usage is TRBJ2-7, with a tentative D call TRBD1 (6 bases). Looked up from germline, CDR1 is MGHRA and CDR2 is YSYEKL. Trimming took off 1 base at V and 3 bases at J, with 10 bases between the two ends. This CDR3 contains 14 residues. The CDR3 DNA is TGCGCCAGCAGCCAAGTGCAGGGGATCTACGAGCAGTACTTC. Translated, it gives CASSQVQGIYEQYF.

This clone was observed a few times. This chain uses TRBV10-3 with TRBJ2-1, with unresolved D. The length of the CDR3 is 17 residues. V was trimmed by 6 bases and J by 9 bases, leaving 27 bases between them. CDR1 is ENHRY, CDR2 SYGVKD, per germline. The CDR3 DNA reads TGTGCCATCAGACCCCGGGCCTCGCCCATATCCACCAGTGAGCAGTTCTTC. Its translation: CAIRPRASPISTSEQFF.

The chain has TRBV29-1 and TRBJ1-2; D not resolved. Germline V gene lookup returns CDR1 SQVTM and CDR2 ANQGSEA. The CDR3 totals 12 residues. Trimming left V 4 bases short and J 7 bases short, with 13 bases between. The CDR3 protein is CSVGGLLGGYTF. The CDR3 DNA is TGCAGCGTTGGAGGGCTGTTGGGTGGCTACACCTTC.

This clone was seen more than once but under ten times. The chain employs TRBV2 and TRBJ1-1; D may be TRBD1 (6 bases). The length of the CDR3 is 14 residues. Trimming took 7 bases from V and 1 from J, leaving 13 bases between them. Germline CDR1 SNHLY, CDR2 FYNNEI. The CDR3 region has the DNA TGTGCCAGCAAGAAGGGGGGGCCGAACACTGAAGCTTTCTTT. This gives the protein CASKKGGPNTEAFF.

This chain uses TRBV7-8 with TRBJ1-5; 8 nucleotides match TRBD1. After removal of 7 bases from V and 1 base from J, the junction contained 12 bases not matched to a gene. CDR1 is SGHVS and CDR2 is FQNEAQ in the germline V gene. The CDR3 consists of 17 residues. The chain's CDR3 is CASTPHSDRGSNQPQHF. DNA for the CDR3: TGTGCCAGCACCCCACACTCAGACAGGGGAAGCAATCAGCCCCAGCATTTT.

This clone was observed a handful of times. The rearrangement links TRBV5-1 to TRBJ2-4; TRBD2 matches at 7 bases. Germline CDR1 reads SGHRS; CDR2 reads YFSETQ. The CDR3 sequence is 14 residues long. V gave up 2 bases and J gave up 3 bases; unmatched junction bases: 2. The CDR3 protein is CASSFGRGKNIQYF. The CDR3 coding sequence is TGCGCCAGCAGCTTTGGGAGGGGCAAAAACATTCAGTACTTC.

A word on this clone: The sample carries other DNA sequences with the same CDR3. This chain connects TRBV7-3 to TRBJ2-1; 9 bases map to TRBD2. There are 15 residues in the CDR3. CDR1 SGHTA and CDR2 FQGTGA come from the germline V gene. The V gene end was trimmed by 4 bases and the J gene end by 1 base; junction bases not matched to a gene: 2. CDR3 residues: CASSSGLASYNEQFF. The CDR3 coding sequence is TGTGCCAGCAGCTCCGGACTAGCGTCCTACAATGAGCAGTTCTTC.

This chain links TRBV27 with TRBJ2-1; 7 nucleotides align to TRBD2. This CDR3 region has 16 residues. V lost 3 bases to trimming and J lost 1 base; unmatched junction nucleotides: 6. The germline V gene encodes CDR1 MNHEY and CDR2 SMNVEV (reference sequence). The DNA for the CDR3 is TGTGCCAGCAGTTTCGGCGGGAGCGGATCCTACAATGAGCAGTTCTTC. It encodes CASSFGGSGSYNEQFF.

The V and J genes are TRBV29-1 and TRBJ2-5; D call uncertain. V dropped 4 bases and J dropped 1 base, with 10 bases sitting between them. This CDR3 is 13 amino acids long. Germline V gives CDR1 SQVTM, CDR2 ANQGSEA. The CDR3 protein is CSVGGRFQETQYF. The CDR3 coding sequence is TGCAGCGTTGGTGGTAGGTTCCAAGAGACCCAGTACTTC.